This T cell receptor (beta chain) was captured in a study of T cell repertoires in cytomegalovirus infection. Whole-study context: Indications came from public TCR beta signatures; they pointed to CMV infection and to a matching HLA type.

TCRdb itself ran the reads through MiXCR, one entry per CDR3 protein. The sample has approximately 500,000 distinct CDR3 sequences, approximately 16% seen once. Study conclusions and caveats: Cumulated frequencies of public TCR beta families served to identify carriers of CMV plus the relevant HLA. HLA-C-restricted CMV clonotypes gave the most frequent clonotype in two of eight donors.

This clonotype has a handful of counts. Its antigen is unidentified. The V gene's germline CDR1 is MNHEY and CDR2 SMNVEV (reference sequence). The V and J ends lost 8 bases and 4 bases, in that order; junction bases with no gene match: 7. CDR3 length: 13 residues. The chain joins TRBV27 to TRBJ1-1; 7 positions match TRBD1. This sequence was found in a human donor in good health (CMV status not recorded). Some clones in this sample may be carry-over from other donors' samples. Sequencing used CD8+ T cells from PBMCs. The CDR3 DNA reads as TGTGCCAGCGCACTAGGGGGCGGCACTGAAGCTTTCTTT. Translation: CASALGGGTEAFF.